The source of this TCR beta chain is a study of graft-versus-host responses after intestinal transplantation. The overall study: Recipients were given multivisceral, liver-intestinal, or isolated intestinal transplants.

About 200,000 CFSE-labeled responder cells were plated with about 200,000 irradiated, violet-dye-labeled stimulator cells. The trim removed 0 bases at V and 5 bases at J, leaving 5 bases unmatched. Germline CDR1 and CDR2: SGHNT and YYREEE (reference sequence). This CDR3 contains 17 residues. Clones were read by immunoSEQ multiplex PCR, and TCRdb kept only the in-frame ones, dropping some. The profile shows around 14,000 clones, around 29% of them singletons. Notes on the study in general: GvH clonotypes were identified within recipient marrow, with a subset emerging first in ileum or blood. Declining HvG levels early post-transplant were linked to peak circulating GvH clone levels.

The source was alloreactive CD4+ T cells from a mixed lymphocyte reaction culture, collected before intestinal transplant. As to subset: CFSE-low proliferating T cells sorted from roughly six-day pre-transplant mixed lymphocyte reaction (GvH or HvG direction). The TCR originated in a human patient who received an intestinal transplant. The V and J genes are TRBV5-4 and TRBJ2-2, with 12 positions matching TRBD2. The CDR3 region is CASSLGVLAGGTGELFF. The CDR3 region has the DNA TGTGCCAGCAGCTTGGGAGTACTAGCGGGAGGAACCGGGGAGCTGTTTTTT.